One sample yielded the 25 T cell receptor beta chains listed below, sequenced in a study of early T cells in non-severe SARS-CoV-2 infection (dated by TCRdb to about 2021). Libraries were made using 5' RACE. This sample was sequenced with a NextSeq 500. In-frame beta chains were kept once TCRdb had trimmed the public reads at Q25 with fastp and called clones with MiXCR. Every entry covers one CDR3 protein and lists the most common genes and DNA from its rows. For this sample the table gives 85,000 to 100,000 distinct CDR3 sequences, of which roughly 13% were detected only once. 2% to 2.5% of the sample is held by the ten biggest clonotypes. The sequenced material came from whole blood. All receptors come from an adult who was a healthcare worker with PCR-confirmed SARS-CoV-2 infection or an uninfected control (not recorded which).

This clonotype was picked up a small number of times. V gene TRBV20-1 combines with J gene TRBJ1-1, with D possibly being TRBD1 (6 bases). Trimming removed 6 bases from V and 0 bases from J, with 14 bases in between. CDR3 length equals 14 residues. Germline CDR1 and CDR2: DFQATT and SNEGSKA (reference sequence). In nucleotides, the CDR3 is TGCAGTGCGGATTCGGACAGTCTGAACACTGAAGCTTTCTTT. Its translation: CSADSDSLNTEAFF.

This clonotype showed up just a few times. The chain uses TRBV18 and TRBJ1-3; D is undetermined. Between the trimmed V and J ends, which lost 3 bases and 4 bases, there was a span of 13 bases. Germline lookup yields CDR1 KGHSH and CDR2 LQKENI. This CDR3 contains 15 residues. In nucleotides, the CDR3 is TGTGCCAGCTCACCGGCAGGAAATACGGGAAACACCATATATTTT. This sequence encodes CASSPAGNTGNTIYF.

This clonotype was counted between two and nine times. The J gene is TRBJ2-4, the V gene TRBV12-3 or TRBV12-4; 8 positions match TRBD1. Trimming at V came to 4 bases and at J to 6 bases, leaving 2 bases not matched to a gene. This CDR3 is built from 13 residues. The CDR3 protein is CASSSTGGNIQYF. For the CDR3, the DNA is TGTGCCAGCAGTTCTACAGGGGGAAACATTCAGTACTTC.

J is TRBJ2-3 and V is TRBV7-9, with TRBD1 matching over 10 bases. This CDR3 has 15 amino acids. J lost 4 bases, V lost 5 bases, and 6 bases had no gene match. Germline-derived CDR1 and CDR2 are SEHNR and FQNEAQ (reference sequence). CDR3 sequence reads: CASSRPGTGADTQYF. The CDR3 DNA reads TGTGCCAGCAGCCGTCCCGGGACAGGGGCAGATACGCAGTATTTT.

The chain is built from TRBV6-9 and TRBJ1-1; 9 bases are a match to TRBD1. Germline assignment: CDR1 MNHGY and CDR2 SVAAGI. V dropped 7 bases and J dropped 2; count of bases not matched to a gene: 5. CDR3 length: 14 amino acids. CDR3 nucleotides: TGTGCCAGCACAAGGGGACAGGGAAACACTGAAGCTTTCTTT. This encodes CASTRGQGNTEAFF.

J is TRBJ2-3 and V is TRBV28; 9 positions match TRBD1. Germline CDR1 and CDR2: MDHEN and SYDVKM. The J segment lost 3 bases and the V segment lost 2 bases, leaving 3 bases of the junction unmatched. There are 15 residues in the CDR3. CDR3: CASSLGDRVTDTQYF. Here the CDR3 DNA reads TGTGCCAGCAGTTTAGGGGACAGGGTGACAGATACGCAGTATTTT.

CDR3 nucleotide sequence: TGCAGCGTTGTACCTCATTCCGGCTACAATGAGCAGTTCTTC. Translated, it gives CSVVPHSGYNEQFF. The J gene is TRBJ2-1, the V gene TRBV29-1; D is ambiguous. This CDR3 region has 14 residues. The V end was cut by 4 bases, the J end by 3 bases, with 13 bases between. Germline lookup yields CDR1 SQVTM and CDR2 ANQGSEA.

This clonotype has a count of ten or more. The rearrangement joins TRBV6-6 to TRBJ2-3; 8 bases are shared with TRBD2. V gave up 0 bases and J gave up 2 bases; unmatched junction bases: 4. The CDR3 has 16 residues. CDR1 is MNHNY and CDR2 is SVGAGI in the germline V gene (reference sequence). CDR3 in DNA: TGTGCCAGCAGTTACTCGATACTAGCGGTCACAGATACGCAGTATTTT. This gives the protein CASSYSILAVTDTQYF.

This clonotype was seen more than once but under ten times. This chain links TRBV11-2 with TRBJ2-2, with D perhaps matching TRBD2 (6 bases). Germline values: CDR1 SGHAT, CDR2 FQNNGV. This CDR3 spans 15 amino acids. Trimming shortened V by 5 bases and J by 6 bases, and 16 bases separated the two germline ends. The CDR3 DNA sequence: TGTGCCAGCAGCCACCCGGGACTCCCCCCCGGGGAGCTGTTTTTT. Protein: CASSHPGLPPGELFF.

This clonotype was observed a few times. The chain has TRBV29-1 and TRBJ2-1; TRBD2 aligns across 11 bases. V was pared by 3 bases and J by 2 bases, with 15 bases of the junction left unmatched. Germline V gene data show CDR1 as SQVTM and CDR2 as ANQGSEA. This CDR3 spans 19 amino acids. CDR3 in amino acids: CSVELVLAGAPLTYNEQFF. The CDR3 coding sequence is TGCAGCGTTGAGTTGGTACTAGCGGGGGCCCCTTTAACCTACAATGAGCAGTTCTTC.

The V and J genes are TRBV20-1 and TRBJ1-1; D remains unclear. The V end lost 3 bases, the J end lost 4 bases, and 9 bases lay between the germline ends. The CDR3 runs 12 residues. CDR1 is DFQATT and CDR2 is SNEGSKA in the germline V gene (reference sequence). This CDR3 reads CSASVGVTEAFF. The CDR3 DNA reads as TGCAGTGCTAGTGTCGGGGTCACTGAAGCTTTCTTT.

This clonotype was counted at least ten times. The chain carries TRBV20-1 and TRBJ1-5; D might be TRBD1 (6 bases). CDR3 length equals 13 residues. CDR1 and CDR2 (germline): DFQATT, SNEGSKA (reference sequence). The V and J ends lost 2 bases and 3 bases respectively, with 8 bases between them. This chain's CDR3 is CSARRDTNQPQHF. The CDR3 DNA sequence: TGCAGTGCTAGACGGGACACCAATCAGCCCCAGCATTTT.

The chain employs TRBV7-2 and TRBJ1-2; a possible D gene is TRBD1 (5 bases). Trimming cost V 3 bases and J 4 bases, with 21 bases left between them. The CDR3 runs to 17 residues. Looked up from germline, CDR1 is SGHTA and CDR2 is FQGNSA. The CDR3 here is CASSFRGAGQYGYGYTF. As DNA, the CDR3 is TGTGCCAGCAGCTTCAGAGGAGCCGGACAATACGGCTATGGCTACACCTTC.

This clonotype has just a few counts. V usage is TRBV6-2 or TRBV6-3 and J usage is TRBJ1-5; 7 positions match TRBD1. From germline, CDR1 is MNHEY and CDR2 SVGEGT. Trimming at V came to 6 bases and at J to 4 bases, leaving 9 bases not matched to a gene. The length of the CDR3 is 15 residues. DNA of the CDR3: TGTGCCAGCAGAGCATACGGGACAGCGAATCAGCCCCAGCATTTT. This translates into CASRAYGTANQPQHF.

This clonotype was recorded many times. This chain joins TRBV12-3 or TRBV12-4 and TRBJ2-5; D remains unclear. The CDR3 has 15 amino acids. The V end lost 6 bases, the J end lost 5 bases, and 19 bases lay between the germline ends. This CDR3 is CASSPHTGGAETQYF. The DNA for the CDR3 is TGTGCCAGCAGCCCCCATACGGGTGGCGCTGAGACCCAGTACTTC.

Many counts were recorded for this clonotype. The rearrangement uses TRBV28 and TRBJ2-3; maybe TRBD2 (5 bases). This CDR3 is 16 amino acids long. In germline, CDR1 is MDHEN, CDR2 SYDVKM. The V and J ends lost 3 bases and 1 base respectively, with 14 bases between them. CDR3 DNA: TGTGCCAGCAGTTTCGGCCCGGGGAGTGGCACAGATACGCAGTATTTT. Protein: CASSFGPGSGTDTQYF.

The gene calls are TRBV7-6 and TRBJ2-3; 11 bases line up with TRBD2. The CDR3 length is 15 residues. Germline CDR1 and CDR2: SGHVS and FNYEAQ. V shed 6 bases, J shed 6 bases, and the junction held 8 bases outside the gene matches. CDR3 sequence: CASRLSGGAMDTQYF. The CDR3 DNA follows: TGTGCCAGCAGGCTTAGCGGGGGGGCCATGGATACGCAGTATTTT.

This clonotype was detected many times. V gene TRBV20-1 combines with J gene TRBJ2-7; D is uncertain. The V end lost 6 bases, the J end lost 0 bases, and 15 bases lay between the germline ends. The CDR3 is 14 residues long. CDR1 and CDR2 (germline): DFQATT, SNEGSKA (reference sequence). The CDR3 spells CSAARAVSSYEQYF. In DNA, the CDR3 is TGCAGTGCCGCAAGGGCGGTTAGCTCCTACGAGCAGTACTTC.

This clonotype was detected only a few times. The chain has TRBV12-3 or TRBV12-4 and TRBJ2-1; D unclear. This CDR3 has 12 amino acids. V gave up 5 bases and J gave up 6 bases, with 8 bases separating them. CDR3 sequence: CASSPRANEQFF. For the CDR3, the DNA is TGTGCCAGCAGTCCAAGGGCCAATGAGCAGTTCTTC.

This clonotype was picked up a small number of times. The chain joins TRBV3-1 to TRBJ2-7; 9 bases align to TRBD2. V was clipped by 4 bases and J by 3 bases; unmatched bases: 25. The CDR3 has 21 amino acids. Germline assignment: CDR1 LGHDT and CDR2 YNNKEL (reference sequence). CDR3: CASSPDFRGWLAGKPNYEQYF. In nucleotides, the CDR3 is TGTGCCAGCAGCCCAGATTTCCGTGGGTGGCTAGCGGGAAAACCGAACTACGAGCAGTACTTC.

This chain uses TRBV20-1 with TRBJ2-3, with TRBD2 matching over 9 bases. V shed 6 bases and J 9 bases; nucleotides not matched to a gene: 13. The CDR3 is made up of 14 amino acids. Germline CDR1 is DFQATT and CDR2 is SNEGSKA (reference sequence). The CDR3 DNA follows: TGCAGTGCCAAAGTGCTAGCGGGGACCGGGACGCAGTATTTT. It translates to CSAKVLAGTGTQYF.

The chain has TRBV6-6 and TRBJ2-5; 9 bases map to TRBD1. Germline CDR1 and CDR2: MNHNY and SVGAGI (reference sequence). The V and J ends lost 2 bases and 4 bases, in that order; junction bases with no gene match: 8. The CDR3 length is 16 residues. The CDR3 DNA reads TGTGCCAGCAGTTACAGGGGACAGGGAAAGTTAGAGACCCAGTACTTC. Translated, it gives CASSYRGQGKLETQYF.

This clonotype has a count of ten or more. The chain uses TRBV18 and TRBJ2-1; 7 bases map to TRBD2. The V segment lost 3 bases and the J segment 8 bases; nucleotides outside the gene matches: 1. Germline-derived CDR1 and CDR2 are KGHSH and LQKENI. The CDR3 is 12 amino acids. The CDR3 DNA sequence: TGTGCCAGCTCACCCGCGGGGGATGAGCAGTTCTTC. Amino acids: CASSPAGDEQFF.

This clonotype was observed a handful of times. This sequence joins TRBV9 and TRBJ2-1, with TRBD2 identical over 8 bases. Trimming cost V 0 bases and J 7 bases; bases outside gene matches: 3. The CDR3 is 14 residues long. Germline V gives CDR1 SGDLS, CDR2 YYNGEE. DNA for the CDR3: TGTGCCAGCAGCGTAGCATTAGCGGGGAATGAGCAGTTCTTC. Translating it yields CASSVALAGNEQFF.

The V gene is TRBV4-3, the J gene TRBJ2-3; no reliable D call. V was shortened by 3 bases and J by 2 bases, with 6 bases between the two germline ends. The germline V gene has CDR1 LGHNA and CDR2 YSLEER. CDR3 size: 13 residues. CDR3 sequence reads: CASSHLSTDTQYF. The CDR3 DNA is TGCGCCAGCAGCCATCTTTCCACAGATACGCAGTATTTT.